This is a list of T cell receptor beta chains from one sample in a study of cytomegalovirus exposure and HLA in healthy donors. Clones were read by immunoSEQ multiplex PCR, and TCRdb kept only the in-frame ones, dropping some. The sample records 200,000 to 300,000 clones, around four fifths being singletons. Material for sequencing was PBMCs. The receptors were sampled from a woman in her thirties or forties in good health and CMV-seropositive. Each CDR3 is given with its conserved first and last residue. D genes are given only for firm matches. Rows give clone size only sometimes, using once, few, many, or a class for an expanded clone.

TRBJ2-1 TRBV19 . TRBD2 14 TGTGCCAGTAGTAATGGGGGGGACTACAATGAGCAGTTCTTC CASSNGGDYNEQFF
TRBJ1-6 TRBV27 . . 15 TGTGCCAGCAGTCCAACGGGGGTCTGGGATTCACCCCTCCACTTT CASSPTGVWDSPLHF
TRBJ1-1 TRBV7-9 . TRBD1 15 TGTGCCAGCAGCTTATTTCAGGGGGCTATCACTGAAGCTTTCTTT CASSLFQGAITEAFF
TRBJ1-5 TRBV9 . . 14 TGTGCCAGCAGCGTTGACGGACTCAATCAGCCCCAGCATTTT CASSVDGLNQPQHF
TRBJ2-6 TRBV7-9 . TRBD1 17 TGTTCCAGCAGCATACGGGACAGGGGGCGGGGGGCCAACGTCCTGACTTTC CSSSIRDRGRGANVLTF
TRBJ2-6 TRBV18 . . 15 TGTGCCAGCTCACCCGAGGGCTCTGGGGCCAACGTCCTGACTTTC CASSPEGSGANVLTF
TRBJ2-3 TRBV18 . TRBD2 15 TGTGCCAGCTCGCCGGGACTAGCGCCTCCAGATACGCAGTATTTT CASSPGLAPPDTQYF
TRBJ2-1 TRBV19 . . 15 TGTGCCAGTAGTATGGTTGTTCGGTCGGACTATGAGCAGTTCTTC CASSMVVRSDYEQFF
TRBJ2-3 TRBV5-1 once TRBD2 15 TGCGCCAGCAGCCCGGGGGGGCTTCTCACAGATACGCAGTATTTT CASSPGGLLTDTQYF
TRBJ1-3 TRBV2 . TRBD1 16 TGTGCCAGCAGTGTTAGACAGGGGAATTCTGGAAACACCATATATTTT CASSVRQGNSGNTIYF
TRBJ1-5 TRBV7-9 . TRBD1 17 TGTGCCAGCAGCTTAACCGGAGGGGGCGGAAGCAATCAGCCCCAGCATTTT CASSLTGGGGSNQPQHF
TRBJ1-1 TRBV30 . . 14 TGTGCCTGGAGTGTACGAGCGATGAACACTGAAGCTTTCTTT CAWSVRAMNTEAFF
TRBJ1-4 TRBV4-3 . TRBD1 15 TGCGCCAGCAGCCAAGACACAGGGGATGGTGAAAAACTGTTTTTT CASSQDTGDGEKLFF
TRBJ2-5 TRBV9 . TRBD2 14 TGTGCCAGCAGCCCCCGGACTAGCGAGATACCCCAGTACTTC CASSPRTSEIPQYF
TRBJ2-2 TRBV6-5 . . 16 TGTGCCAGCAGTTACGACACACTCACGAACACCGGGGAGCTGTTTTTT CASSYDTLTNTGELFF
TRBJ2-4 TRBV28 . . 15 TGTGCCAGCAGTTCCGACTCTCTAGCCAAAAACATTCAGTACTTC CASSSDSLAKNIQYF
TRBJ2-3 TRBV19 . . 13 TGTGCCAGTAACTCAGGCCGCACAGATACGCAGTATTTT CASNSGRTDTQYF
TRBJ2-4 TRBV30 . . 11 TGTGCCTGGAGTGGAGTGAACATTCAGTACTTC CAWSGVNIQYF
TRBJ2-4 TRBV15 once . 14 TGTGCCACCAGCAGAGATCTAGCGCAAAACATTCAGTACTTC CATSRDLAQNIQYF
TRBJ1-4 TRBV5-1 once TRBD1 17 TGCGCCAGCAGCGTGTCCGGGACAGGGGCAACTAATGAAAAACTGTTTTTT CASSVSGTGATNEKLFF
TRBJ1-3 TRBV28 . . 15 TGTGCCAGCAGCCGGAGACGGCAACTTGGAAACACCATATATTTT CASSRRRQLGNTIYF
TRBJ2-7 TRBV2 once TRBD1 14 TGTGCCAGCAGGAGCCGGGGACAGTCCTACGAGCAGTACTTC CASRSRGQSYEQYF
TRBJ2-3 TRBV19 . TRBD2 14 TGTGCCAGTAGGGCGGGAGTAGGCACAGATACGCAGTATTTT CASRAGVGTDTQYF
TRBJ2-7 TRBV5-6 . . 15 TGTGCCAGCAGCTTGGCCGGAGGGGGCCTACTCGAGCAGTACTTC CASSLAGGGLLEQYF
TRBJ1-1 TRBV28 once TRBD1 13 TGTGCCAGCACTCGTACAGGGGGCGTTGAAGCTTTCTTT CASTRTGGVEAFF
TRBJ2-2 TRBV7-7 . . 17 TGTGCTAGCAGCTTAGCCCCTAGCGCGATAATCACCGGGGAGCTGTTTTTT CASSLAPSAIITGELFF
TRBJ1-2 TRBV27 . TRBD1 17 TGTGCCAGCAGTTTATCGGGATGGGACAGCCACCGCTATGGCTACACCTTC CASSLSGWDSHRYGYTF
TRBJ1-6 TRBV30 . . 11 TGTGCCTGGAGTGCGGGGTCACCCCTCCACTTT CAWSAGSPLHF
TRBJ1-4 TRBV12-5 . . 16 TGTGCTAGTGGTTTAGGTCCCCGGGAAGGGGGTGAAAAACTGTTTTTT CASGLGPREGGEKLFF
TRBJ2-3 TRBV4-2 . . 15 TGTGCCAGCAGCCAAAAGGTGGGAGAGGGAGATACGCAGTATTTT CASSQKVGEGDTQYF
TRBJ1-6 TRBV15 . . 16 TGTGCCACCAGCAGAGATGAGATGGGGGCCGGTTCACCCCTCCACTTT CATSRDEMGAGSPLHF
TRBJ2-7 TRBV7-6 . . 12 TGTGCCAGCAGCTATACAGGGCACGAGCAGTACTTC CASSYTGHEQYF
TRBJ1-5 TRBV30 . TRBD1 14 TGTGCCTGGAGCCGGGACAGTAGCAATCAGCCCCAGCATTTT CAWSRDSSNQPQHF
TRBJ1-1 TRBV18 once TRBD1 14 TGTGCCAGCTCATCGGGACAGGGGATAACTGAAGCTTTCTTT CASSSGQGITEAFF
TRBJ2-1 TRBV6-6 . TRBD2 16 TGTGCCAGCAGTTTGGGACTAGCGGGAGGGCCAGATGAGCAGTTCTTC CASSLGLAGGPDEQFF